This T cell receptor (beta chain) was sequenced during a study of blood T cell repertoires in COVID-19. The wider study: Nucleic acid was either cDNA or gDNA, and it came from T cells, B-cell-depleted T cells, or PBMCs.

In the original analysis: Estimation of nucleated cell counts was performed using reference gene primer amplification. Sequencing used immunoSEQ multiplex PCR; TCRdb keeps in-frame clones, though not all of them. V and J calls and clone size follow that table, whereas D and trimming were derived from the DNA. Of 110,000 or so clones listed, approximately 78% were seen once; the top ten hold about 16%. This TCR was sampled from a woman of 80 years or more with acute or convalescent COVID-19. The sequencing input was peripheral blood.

The DNA of the CDR3 is TGTGCCAGCAGCTCCGCCATTCTAGCGGGAGGATACAATGAGCAGTTCTTC. This gives the protein CASSSAILAGGYNEQFF. The chain links TRBV2 to TRBJ2-1; the match to TRBD2 covers 11 bases. After removal of 6 bases from V and 4 bases from J, the junction contained 11 bases not matched to a gene. The CDR3 contains 17 residues. CDR1 SNHLY and CDR2 FYNNEI come from the germline V gene.